A single T cell receptor (beta chain) is shown here with its context. Its specificity is unknown. The data were obtained in a study of T cell responses to AZD1222 COVID-19 vaccine. Turning to the study itself: Recipients boosted at about 4 weeks or about 12 weeks are pooled.

This CDR3 is built from 14 residues. Germline values: CDR1 MNHEY, CDR2 SMNVEV (reference sequence). Trimming removed 4 bases from V and 9 bases from J; junction bases left unmatched: 7. Sequencing was performed with immunoSEQ multiplex PCR; in TCRdb, only in-frame clones are kept and a portion is missing. The data contain 95,000 to 100,000 clones, about 88% of them seen just once; the ten biggest clones take up approximately 16%. Study conclusions and caveats: Across the whole spike, CD4 TCRs peaked at regions 160-218 and 743-854. White British donors predominated, females outnumbered males, and clonal diversity was possibly underestimated. Samples come after the peak T cell response, not at day 14.

The origin of this receptor is an adult in good health. The gene calls are TRBV27 and TRBJ2-1, with TRBD1 matching over 9 bases. The sample consisted of peripheral blood, taken on day 0 of AZD1222 vaccination. The CDR3, as DNA: TGTGCCAGCAGTTCTCCGGGACAGGGTACTGAGCAGTTCTTC. It encodes CASSSPGQGTEQFF.